This entry concerns a single TCR beta chain. Antigen unknown. This specimen belongs to a study of shared clonotypes between healthy human individuals. Findings and limits, study-wide: Shared clonotypes: 4.5% to 5% naive CD4, around 3.5% naive CD8, roughly 2.2% memory CD4, roughly 0.4% memory CD8. The generation probabilities recorded for non-shared clonotypes fell below those of clonotypes shared by all four donors.

The assay was immunoSEQ multiplex PCR, and TCRdb's table has in-frame clones only and misses some. There are a few million clones in the sample; around nine tenths occur only once, and more than 0.12% lies in the top ten. Germline V lookup: CDR1 GTSNPN, CDR2 SVGIG (reference sequence). There are 14 residues in the CDR3. V lost 2 bases to trimming and J lost 4 bases; unmatched junction nucleotides: 7. This receptor was taken from a young man in good health. The sample was naive CD4+ T cells sorted from blood. Documented subset: CD45RA+ positively selected. The chain links TRBV30 to TRBJ2-7, with 8 nucleotides matching TRBD1. As DNA, the CDR3 is TGTGCCTGGAGTTTAAACAGGGGGAGATACGAGCAGTACTTC. It yields the protein CAWSLNRGRYEQYF. Looking up the rest from reference TRBV30 and TRBJ2-7 gives the full variable domain: SQTIHQWPATLVQPVGSPLSLECTVEGTSNPNLYWYRQAAGRGLQLLFYSVGIGQISSEVPQNLSASRPQDRQFILSSKKLLLSDSGFYLCAWSLNRGRYEQYFGPGTRLTVT.